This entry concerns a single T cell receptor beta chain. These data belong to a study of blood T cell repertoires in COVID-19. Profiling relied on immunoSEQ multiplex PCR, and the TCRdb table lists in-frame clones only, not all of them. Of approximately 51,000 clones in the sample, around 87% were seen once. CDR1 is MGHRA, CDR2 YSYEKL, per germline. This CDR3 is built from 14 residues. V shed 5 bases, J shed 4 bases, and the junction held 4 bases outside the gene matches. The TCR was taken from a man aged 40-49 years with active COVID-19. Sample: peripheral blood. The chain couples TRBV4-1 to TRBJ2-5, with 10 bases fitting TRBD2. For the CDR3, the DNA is TGCGCCAGCAGCTTCCTAGCGGGAGTAGAGACCCAGTACTTC. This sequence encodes CASSFLAGVETQYF.